The T cell receptor beta chain described here comes from a study of shared clonotypes between healthy human individuals. CD45RO negativity and positive selection for CCR7 defined naive CD8 cells, a population that excluded terminally differentiated effector memory CD45RA+ cells. Assay: immunoSEQ multiplex PCR; the TCRdb copy retains only in-frame clones and omits some. The table includes around 2,100,000 clones, approximately 94% detected once. The germline V gene has CDR1 SGHTA and CDR2 FQGTGA. The CDR3 extends over 15 amino acids. The V gene end was trimmed by 2 bases and the J gene end by 4 bases; junction bases not matched to a gene: 2.

This chain joins TRBV7-3 and TRBJ2-2, with 9 positions matching TRBD2. The receptor's source is a young man in good health. Material: naive CD8+ T cells sorted from blood. In DNA form, the CDR3 reads TGTGCCAGCAGCTTACTAGCGGGGAGCACCGGGGAGCTGTTTTTT. Residues: CASSLLAGSTGELFF.